This is a list of T cell receptor beta chains from one sample in a study of CD8+ T cells in alopecia areata. TCRdb's table, derived via immunoSEQ multiplex PCR, lists solely in-frame clones and lacks some. Here the sample spans 60,000 to 85,000 clones, 29% being singletons. This specimen consisted of CD8+ T cells sorted from blood, obtained at week 4, from a patient treated with tofacitinib. All receptors come from a human donor with alopecia areata. The CDR3 runs from the conserved cysteine through the conserved F or W. Fields, in order: V gene, D gene, J gene, clone size, CDR3 DNA, CDR3 protein. A D gene is named only where the DNA matches it firmly. Some rows have no size entry. The others give once, few or many, or a class for an expanded clone.

>TRBV7-6|NA|TRBJ2-2|NA
TGTGCCAGCAGCTTAGAGGGTGCTGGGCCCGGGGAGCTGTTTTTT
CASSLEGAGPGELFF
>TRBV9|TRBD2|TRBJ2-3|few
TGTGCCAGCAGCTCCTCGACTAGCGGGAGACATACGCAGTATTTT
CASSSSTSGRHTQYF
>TRBV27|TRBD2|TRBJ2-3|NA
TGTGCCAGCAGTTGGACTAGCGGGAATACGCAGTATTTT
CASSWTSGNTQYF
>TRBV7-9|NA|TRBJ2-2|once
TGTGCCAGCAGCCACACGGGACAGAACACCGGGGAGCTGTTTTTT
CASSHTGQNTGELFF
>TRBV30|TRBD1|TRBJ1-1|few
TGTGCCTGGGGGACAGGGAACACTGAAGCTTTCTTT
CAWGTGNTEAFF
>TRBV29-1|NA|TRBJ2-7|few
TGCAGCGTCGAGAAGAGCTCGCCCTACGAGCAGTACTTC
CSVEKSSPYEQYF
>TRBV7-2|NA|TRBJ2-2|many
TGTGCCAGCAGCCATCCCTCGGGACAGAACACCGGGGAGCTGTTTTTT
CASSHPSGQNTGELFF
>TRBV7-9|NA|TRBJ1-2|few
TGTGCCAGCAGCTCGGGACAAGTTGCTAACTATGGCTACACCTTC
CASSSGQVANYGYTF
>TRBV29-1|NA|TRBJ2-7|few
TGCAGCGTTGAAGGAGACTTGTTCTACGAGCAGTACTTC
CSVEGDLFYEQYF
>TRBV30|NA|TRBJ1-1|few
TGTGCCTGGGGACCGGGGCTGCCGAACACTGAAGCTTTCTTT
CAWGPGLPNTEAFF
>TRBV9|TRBD1|TRBJ1-3|NA
TGTGCCAGCAGCTCCTATGACAGGGATGGAAACACCATATATTTT
CASSSYDRDGNTIYF
>TRBV29-1|TRBD1|TRBJ2-2|NA
TGCAGCGTGACAGGGGACACCGGGGAGCTGTTTTTT
CSVTGDTGELFF
>TRBV19|NA|TRBJ1-5|NA
TGTGCCAGTAGTATGAGCAATCAGCCCCAGCATTTT
CASSMSNQPQHF
>TRBV9|NA|TRBJ2-3|NA
TGTGCCAGCAGCCTAGTGACAGGTCCCGATACGCAGTATTTT
CASSLVTGPDTQYF
>TRBV4-1|NA|TRBJ2-3|NA
TGCGCCAGCAGCCAAGACGCTCTCGGGACTCCCGGCACAGATACGCAGTATTTT
CASSQDALGTPGTDTQYF
>TRBV4-1|NA|TRBJ2-5|few
TGCGCCAGCAGCCCAAGAAGTGGTGGCGAGACCCAGTACTTC
CASSPRSGGETQYF
>TRBV29-1|NA|TRBJ2-7|few
TGCAGTGCACAGTGGGGGGGGCCATCCTACGAGCAGTACTTC
CSAQWGGPSYEQYF
>TRBV6-6|NA|TRBJ2-2|NA
TGTGCCAGCAGCGGTGGGCTCCCCCCCGGGGAGCTGTTTTTT
CASSGGLPPGELFF
>TRBV29-1|TRBD1|TRBJ1-2|NA
TGCAGCGCCTGGACAGGGTATGGCTACACCTTC
CSAWTGYGYTF
>TRBV29-1|NA|TRBJ1-1|NA
TGCAGCGTTGAAGATTGGGCGGCGAGGGCTTTCTTT
CSVEDWAARAFF
>TRBV6-5|TRBD2|TRBJ2-1|NA
TGTGCCAGCAGTTCCGGACTAGCTGATTCCTACAATGAGCAGTTCTTC
CASSSGLADSYNEQFF
>TRBV27|NA|TRBJ2-2|NA
TGTGCCAGCAGTTTGGTTCAGTCCGGGGAGCTGTTTTTT
CASSLVQSGELFF
>TRBV29-1|TRBD2|TRBJ2-1|few
TGCAGCGTGGCCGGACTAGGGCTCGGAATTGAGCAGTTCTTC
CSVAGLGLGIEQFF
>TRBV27|NA|TRBJ1-5|few
TGTGCCAGCAGTTTGGGGGGAGGCAATCAGCCCCAGCATTTT
CASSLGGGNQPQHF
>TRBV29-1|TRBD1|TRBJ2-2|few
TGCAGCGGGGCGGGGACAGGTCCCCACACCGGGGAGCTGTTTTTT
CSGAGTGPHTGELFF
>TRBV5-6|NA|TRBJ2-4|NA
TGTGCCAGCAGCTTGATTCGGGGGGCCAAAAACATTCAGTACTTC
CASSLIRGAKNIQYF
>TRBV5-5|NA|TRBJ1-2|few
TGTGCCAGCAGCCTAGCTACTTCCACGGAACGGGGCTATGGCTACACCTTC
CASSLATSTERGYGYTF
>TRBV7-9|NA|TRBJ2-7|few
TGTGCCAGCAGCTTAGATGAGGGCGAGCAGTACTTC
CASSLDEGEQYF
>TRBV7-2|NA|TRBJ1-1|NA
TGTGCCAGCAGCTTCGATTCCCAGGGCATGGAAGCTTTCTTT
CASSFDSQGMEAFF
>TRBV29-1|TRBD1|TRBJ2-1|NA
TGCAGCGTTGAACCGACAGGGGGTTCCTACAATGAGCAGTTCTTC
CSVEPTGGSYNEQFF
>TRBV30|TRBD1|TRBJ2-1|few
TGTGCCTGGAGCGATGGGACAGTCCGCGAGCAGTTCTTC
CAWSDGTVREQFF
>TRBV4-3|TRBD1|TRBJ1-2|NA
TGCGCCAGCAGCCAAGACAGGACAGGGACCTATGGCTACACCTTC
CASSQDRTGTYGYTF
>TRBV23-1|TRBD1|TRBJ1-5|NA
TGCGCCAGCAATCCGGGACAGGGGAATCAGCCCCAGCATTTT
CASNPGQGNQPQHF
>TRBV4-1|TRBD2|TRBJ2-7|NA
TGCGCCAGCAGCCCTCGGACTAGCGGGACCTACGAGCAGTACTTC
CASSPRTSGTYEQYF
>TRBV4-1|NA|TRBJ1-1|few
TGCGCCAGCAGCCAAGGGAGAGGAGTAGACAGGAACACTGAAGCTTTCTTT
CASSQGRGVDRNTEAFF
>TRBV29-1|NA|TRBJ2-2|few
TGCAGCGCGGGCTTTAACACCGGGGAGCTGTTTTTT
CSAGFNTGELFF
>TRBV29-1|TRBD2|TRBJ2-7|NA
TGCAGCGTGTCCGGGACTAGCGGGAGTGGGTACGAGCAGTACTTC
CSVSGTSGSGYEQYF
>TRBV25-1|NA|TRBJ2-7|few
TGTGCCAGCAGTGAAGGAGTTAACGGGGGCTACGAGCAGTACTTC
CASSEGVNGGYEQYF
>TRBV19|NA|TRBJ1-2|few
TGTGCCAGCCTCCAAGCGAGCGGAGGCTACACCTTC
CASLQASGGYTF
>TRBV29-1|TRBD1|TRBJ1-2|NA
TGCAGCGTCCCGGGACAGGAGAACTATGGCTACACCTTC
CSVPGQENYGYTF